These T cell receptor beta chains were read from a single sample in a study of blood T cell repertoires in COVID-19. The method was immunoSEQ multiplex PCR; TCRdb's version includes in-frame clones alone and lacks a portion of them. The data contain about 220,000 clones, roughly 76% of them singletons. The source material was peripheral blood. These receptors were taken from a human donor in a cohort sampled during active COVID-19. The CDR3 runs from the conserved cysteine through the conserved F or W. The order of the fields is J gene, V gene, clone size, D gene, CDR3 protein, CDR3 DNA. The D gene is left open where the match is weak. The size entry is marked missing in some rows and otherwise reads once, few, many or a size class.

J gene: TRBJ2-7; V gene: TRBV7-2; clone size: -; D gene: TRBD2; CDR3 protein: CASSSGLVGEQYF; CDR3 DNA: TGTGCCAGCAGCTCGGGACTAGTTGGCGAGCAGTACTTC
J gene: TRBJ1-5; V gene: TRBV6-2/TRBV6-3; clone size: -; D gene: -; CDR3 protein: CASSYSTANQPQHF; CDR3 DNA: TGTGCCAGCAGTTATTCAACAGCAAATCAGCCCCAGCATTTT
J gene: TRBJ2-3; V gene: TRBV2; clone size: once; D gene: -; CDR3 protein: CASSEIAPIPDTQYF; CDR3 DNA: TGTGCCAGCAGTGAAATAGCGCCAATCCCAGATACGCAGTATTTT
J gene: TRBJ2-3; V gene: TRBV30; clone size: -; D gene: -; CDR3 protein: CAWSVHDTQYF; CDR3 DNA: TGTGCCTGGAGTGTACACGATACGCAGTATTTT
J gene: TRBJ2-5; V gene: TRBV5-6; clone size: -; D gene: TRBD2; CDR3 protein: CASSLRLAGGPGETQYF; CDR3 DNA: TGTGCCAGCAGCTTGCGGTTAGCGGGAGGCCCCGGGGAGACCCAGTACTTC
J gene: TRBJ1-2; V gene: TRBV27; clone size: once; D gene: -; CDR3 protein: CASSFRSGTHYGYTF; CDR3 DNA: TGTGCCAGCAGTTTCCGCTCAGGGACACACTATGGCTACACCTTC
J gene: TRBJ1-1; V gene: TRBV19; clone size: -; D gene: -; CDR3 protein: CASSMGSNTEAFF; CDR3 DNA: TGTGCCAGTAGTATGGGGAGCAACACTGAAGCTTTCTTT
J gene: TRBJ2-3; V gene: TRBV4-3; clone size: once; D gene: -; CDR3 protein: CASSQDLADYSPFMQYF; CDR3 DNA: TGCGCCAGCAGCCAAGATTTGGCGGACTATAGCCCATTTATGCAGTATTTT
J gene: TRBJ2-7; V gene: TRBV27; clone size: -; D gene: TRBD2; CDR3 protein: CASSLGGGYEQYF; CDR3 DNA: TGTGCCAGCAGTTTAGGGGGAGGGTACGAGCAGTACTTC
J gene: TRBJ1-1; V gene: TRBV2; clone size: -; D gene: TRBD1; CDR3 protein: CASSVGAGGTEAFF; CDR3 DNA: TGTGCCAGCAGTGTAGGGGCAGGGGGCACTGAAGCTTTCTTT
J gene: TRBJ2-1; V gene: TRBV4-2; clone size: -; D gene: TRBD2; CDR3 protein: CASSQDLGVTSGRPHYNEQFF; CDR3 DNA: TGTGCCAGCAGCCAAGATCTCGGGGTAACTAGCGGGAGGCCTCACTACAATGAGCAGTTCTTC
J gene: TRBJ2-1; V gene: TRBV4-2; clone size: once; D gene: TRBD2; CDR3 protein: CASSQDPLAVPYNEQFF; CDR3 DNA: TGTGCCAGCAGCCAAGACCCGCTAGCGGTCCCATACAATGAGCAGTTCTTC
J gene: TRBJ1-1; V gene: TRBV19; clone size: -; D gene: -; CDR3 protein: CASTGAGLTENEAFF; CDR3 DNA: TGTGCCAGTACCGGGGCGGGATTAACGGAAAATGAAGCTTTCTTT
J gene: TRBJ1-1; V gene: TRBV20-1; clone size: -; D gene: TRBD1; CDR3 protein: CSASQGATEAFF; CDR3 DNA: TGCAGTGCTAGTCAGGGGGCCACTGAAGCTTTCTTT
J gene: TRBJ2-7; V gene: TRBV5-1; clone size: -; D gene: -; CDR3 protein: CASGNPGASTGSYEQYF; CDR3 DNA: TGCGCCAGCGGAAATCCAGGGGCTTCCACGGGGTCCTACGAGCAGTACTTC
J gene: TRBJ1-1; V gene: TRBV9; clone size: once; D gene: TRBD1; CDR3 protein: CASSRGQMNTEAFF; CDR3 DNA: TGTGCCAGCAGCCGGGGACAGATGAACACTGAAGCTTTCTTT
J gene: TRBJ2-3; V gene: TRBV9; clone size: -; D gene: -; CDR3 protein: CASSQGGGDTQYF; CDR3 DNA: TGTGCCAGCAGTCAGGGAGGCGGAGATACGCAGTATTTT
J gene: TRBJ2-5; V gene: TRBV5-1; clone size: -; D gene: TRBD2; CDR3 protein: CASSLPGLAGGETQYF; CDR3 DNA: TGCGCCAGCAGCTTGCCCGGACTAGCGGGAGGAGAGACCCAGTACTTC
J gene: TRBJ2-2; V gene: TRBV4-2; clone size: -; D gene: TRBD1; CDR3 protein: CASSHVQGATGELFF; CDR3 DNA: TGTGCCAGCAGCCACGTACAGGGGGCTACCGGGGAGCTGTTTTTT
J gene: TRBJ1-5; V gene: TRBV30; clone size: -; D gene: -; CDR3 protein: CAWSVDSGMNQPQHF; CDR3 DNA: TGTGCCTGGAGTGTAGACTCGGGTATGAATCAGCCCCAGCATTTT
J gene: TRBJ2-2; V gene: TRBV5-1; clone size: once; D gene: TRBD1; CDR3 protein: CASSWTGSNTGELFF; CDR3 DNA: TGCGCCAGCAGCTGGACAGGGTCGAACACCGGGGAGCTGTTTTTT
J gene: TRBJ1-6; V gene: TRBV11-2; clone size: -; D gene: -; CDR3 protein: CASSVRGDNSPLHF; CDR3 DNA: TGTGCCAGCAGTGTACGCGGGGATAATTCACCCCTCCACTTT
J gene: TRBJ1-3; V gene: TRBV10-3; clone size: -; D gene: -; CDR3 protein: CAISSGFSGNTIYF; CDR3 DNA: TGTGCCATCTCCTCAGGGTTCTCTGGAAACACCATATATTTT
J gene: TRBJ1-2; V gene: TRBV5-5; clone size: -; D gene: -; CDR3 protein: CASSWTSLDYGYTF; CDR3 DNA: TGTGCCAGCAGCTGGACTTCCCTAGACTATGGCTACACCTTC
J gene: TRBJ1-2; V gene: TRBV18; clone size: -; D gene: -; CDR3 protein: CASSPLPGSTDGYTF; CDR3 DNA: TGTGCCAGCTCACCATTACCTGGGAGTACTGATGGCTACACCTTC
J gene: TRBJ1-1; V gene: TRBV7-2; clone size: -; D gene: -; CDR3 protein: CASSLVPWNTEAFF; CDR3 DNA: TGTGCCAGCAGCTTAGTCCCGTGGAACACTGAAGCTTTCTTT
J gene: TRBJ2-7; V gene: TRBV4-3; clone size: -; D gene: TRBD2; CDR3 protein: CASSQDESGASGTHEQYF; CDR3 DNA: TGCGCCAGCAGCCAAGACGAGTCTGGGGCTAGCGGGACCCACGAGCAGTACTTC
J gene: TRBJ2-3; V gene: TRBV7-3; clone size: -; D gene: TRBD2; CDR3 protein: CASSLTSGATQYF; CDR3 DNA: TGTGCCAGCAGCTTGACTAGCGGGGCTACGCAGTATTTT
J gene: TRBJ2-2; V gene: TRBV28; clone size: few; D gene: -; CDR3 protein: CASSIGLTHTGELFF; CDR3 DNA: TGTGCCAGCAGTATTGGACTAACCCACACCGGGGAGCTGTTTTTT
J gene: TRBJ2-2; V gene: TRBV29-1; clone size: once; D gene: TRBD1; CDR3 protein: CSAYLGQGANTGELFF; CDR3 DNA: TGCAGCGCCTATCTGGGACAGGGGGCGAACACCGGGGAGCTGTTTTTT
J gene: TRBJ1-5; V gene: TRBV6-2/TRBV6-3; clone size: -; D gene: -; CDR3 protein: CASSYSRLVDQPQHF; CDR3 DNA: TGTGCCAGCAGTTACTCGCGCCTAGTCGATCAGCCCCAGCATTTT
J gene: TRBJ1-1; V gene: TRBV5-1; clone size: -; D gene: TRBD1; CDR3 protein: CASSLDRGTEAFF; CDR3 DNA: TGCGCCAGCAGCTTGGACAGGGGCACTGAAGCTTTCTTT
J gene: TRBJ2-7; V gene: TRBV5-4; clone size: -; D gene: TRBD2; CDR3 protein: CASSPGLAGNYEQYF; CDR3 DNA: TGTGCCAGCAGCCCGGGACTAGCGGGGAACTACGAGCAGTACTTC
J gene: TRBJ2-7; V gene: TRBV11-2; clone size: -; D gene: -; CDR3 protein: CASSPHSYEQYF; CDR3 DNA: TGTGCCAGCAGCCCCCATTCCTACGAGCAGTACTTC
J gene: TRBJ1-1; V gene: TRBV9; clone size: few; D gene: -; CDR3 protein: CASSVDTVNTEAFF; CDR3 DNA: TGTGCCAGCAGCGTAGATACAGTGAACACTGAAGCTTTCTTT
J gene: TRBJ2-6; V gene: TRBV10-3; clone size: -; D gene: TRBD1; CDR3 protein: CAISRMPTTGGASGANVLTF; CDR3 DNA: TGTGCCATCAGCCGAATGCCGACGACAGGGGGGGCCTCTGGGGCCAACGTCCTGACTTTC
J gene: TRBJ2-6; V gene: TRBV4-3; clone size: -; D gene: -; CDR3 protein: CASSQDSSGANVLTF; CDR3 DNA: TGCGCCAGCAGCCAGGACAGCTCTGGGGCCAACGTCCTGACTTTC
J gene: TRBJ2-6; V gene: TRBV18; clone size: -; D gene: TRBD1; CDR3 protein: CASSLRSGQGGSGANVLTF; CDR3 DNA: TGTGCCAGCTCACTCCGATCGGGACAGGGGGGATCTGGGGCCAACGTCCTGACTTTC
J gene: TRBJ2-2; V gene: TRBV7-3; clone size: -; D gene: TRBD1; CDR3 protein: CASSFDRGVDTGELFF; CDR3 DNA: TGTGCCAGCAGCTTCGACAGGGGTGTAGACACCGGGGAGCTGTTTTTT
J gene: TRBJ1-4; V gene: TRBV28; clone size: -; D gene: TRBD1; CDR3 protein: CASIPVVKKGQGALGNEKLFF; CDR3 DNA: TGTGCCAGCATCCCGGTCGTCAAGAAGGGACAGGGGGCGCTGGGTAATGAAAAACTGTTTTTT
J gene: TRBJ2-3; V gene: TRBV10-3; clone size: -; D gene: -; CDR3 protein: CASGSSSTDTQYF; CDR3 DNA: TGTGCCTCCGGGAGTTCTAGCACAGATACGCAGTATTTT
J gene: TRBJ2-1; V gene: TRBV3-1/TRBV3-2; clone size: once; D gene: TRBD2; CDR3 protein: CASSQVGGSRNEQFF; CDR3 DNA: TGTGCCAGCAGCCAAGTGGGCGGGAGTAGGAATGAGCAGTTCTTC
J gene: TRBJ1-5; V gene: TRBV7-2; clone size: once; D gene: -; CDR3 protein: CASSSRGGTRQPQHF; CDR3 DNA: TGTGCCAGCAGCTCAAGAGGAGGGACGCGACAGCCCCAGCATTTT
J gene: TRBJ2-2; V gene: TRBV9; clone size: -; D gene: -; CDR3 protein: CASSVAPGLLPGELFF; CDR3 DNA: TGTGCCAGCAGCGTAGCTCCGGGACTTCTTCCCGGGGAGCTGTTTTTT
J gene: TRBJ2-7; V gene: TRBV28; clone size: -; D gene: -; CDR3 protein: CASSLLPGVADSYEQYF; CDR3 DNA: TGTGCCAGCAGTCTCCTCCCGGGGGTAGCGGACTCCTACGAGCAGTACTTC
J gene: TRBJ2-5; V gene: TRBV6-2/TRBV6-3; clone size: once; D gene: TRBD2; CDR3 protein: CASSSLQLGLAEVAQYF; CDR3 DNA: TGTGCCAGCAGTTCCCTTCAACTCGGACTAGCGGAAGTGGCCCAGTACTTC
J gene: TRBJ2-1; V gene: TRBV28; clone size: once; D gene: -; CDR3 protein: CASSFHLSQGNNEQFF; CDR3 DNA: TGTGCCAGCAGTTTCCACCTCTCTCAGGGCAACAATGAGCAGTTCTTC
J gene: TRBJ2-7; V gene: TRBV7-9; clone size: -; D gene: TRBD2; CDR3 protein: CASSPPFRLADLDSYEQYF; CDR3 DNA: TGTGCCAGCAGCCCACCCTTCCGACTAGCGGACCTTGATTCCTACGAGCAGTACTTC
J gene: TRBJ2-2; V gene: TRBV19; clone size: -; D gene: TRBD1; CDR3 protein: CASSMGTGGNTGELFF; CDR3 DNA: TGTGCCAGTAGTATGGGGACAGGGGGTAACACCGGGGAGCTGTTTTTT
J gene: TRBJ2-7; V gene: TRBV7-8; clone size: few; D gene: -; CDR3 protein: CASKLSWTGEQYF; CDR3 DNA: TGTGCCAGCAAGTTGTCGTGGACTGGCGAGCAGTACTTC
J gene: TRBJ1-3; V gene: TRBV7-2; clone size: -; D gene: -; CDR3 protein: CASSVDSSLGNTIYF; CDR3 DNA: TGTGCCAGCAGCGTTGACAGCAGTCTTGGAAACACCATATATTTT
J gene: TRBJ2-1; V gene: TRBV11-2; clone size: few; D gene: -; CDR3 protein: CASSRDQGYNEQFF; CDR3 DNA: TGTGCCAGCAGCCGAGACCAGGGGTACAATGAGCAGTTCTTC
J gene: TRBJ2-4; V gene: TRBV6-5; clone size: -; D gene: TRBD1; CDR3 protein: CASSYSYRGLGSIQYF; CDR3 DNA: TGTGCCAGCAGTTACTCTTACAGGGGGCTGGGATCCATTCAGTACTTC
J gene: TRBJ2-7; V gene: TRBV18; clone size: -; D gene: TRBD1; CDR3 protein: CASSPRQGVSYEQYF; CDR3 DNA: TGTGCCAGCTCACCGCGGCAGGGGGTCTCCTACGAGCAGTACTTC
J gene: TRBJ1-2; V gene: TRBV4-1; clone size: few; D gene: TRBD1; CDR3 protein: CARLTGGLYGYTF; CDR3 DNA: TGCGCCAGATTAACAGGGGGCCTCTATGGCTACACCTTC
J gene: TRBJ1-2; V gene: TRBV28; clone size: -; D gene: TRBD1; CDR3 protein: CASSRQGASGYTF; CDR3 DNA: TGTGCCAGCAGCCGACAGGGGGCTAGTGGCTACACCTTC
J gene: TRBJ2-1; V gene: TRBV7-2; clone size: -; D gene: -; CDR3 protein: CASSSRFDMIYNEQFF; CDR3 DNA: TGTGCCAGCAGCTCCCGGTTCGACATGATCTACAATGAGCAGTTCTTC